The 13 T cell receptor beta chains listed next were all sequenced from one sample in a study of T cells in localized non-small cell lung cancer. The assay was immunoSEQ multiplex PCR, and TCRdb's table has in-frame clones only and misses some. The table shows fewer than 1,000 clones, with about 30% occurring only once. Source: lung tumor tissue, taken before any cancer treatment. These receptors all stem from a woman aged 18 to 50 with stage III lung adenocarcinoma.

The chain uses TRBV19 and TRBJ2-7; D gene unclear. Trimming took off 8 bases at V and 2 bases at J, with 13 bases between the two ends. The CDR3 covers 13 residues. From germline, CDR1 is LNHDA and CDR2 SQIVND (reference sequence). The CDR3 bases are TGTGCCAGTGAGTACCCCAGTCCCTACGAGCAGTACTTC. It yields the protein CASEYPSPYEQYF.

The DNA for the CDR3 is TGTGCCAGCAGTCCACTGAATGGGCTTGGGGACACCATATATTTT. Amino acid sequence: CASSPLNGLGDTIYF. This chain joins TRBV11-3 and TRBJ1-3; D unclear. The CDR3 extends over 15 amino acids. The germline V gene encodes CDR1 SGHNT and CDR2 YENEEA. V lost 6 bases to trimming and J lost 8 bases, with 20 bases between them.

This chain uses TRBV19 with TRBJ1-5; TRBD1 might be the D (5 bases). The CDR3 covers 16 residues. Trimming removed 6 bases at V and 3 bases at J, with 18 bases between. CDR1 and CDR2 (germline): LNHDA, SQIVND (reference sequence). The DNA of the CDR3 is TGTGCCAGTAGAAGACAGTTACAAGGTTACAATCAGCCCCAGCATTTT. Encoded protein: CASRRQLQGYNQPQHF.

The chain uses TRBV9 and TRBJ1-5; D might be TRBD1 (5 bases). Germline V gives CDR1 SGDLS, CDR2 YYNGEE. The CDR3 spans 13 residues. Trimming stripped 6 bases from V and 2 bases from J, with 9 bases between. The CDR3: CASMRGGNQPQHF. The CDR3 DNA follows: TGTGCCAGCATGCGAGGGGGCAATCAGCCCCAGCATTTT.

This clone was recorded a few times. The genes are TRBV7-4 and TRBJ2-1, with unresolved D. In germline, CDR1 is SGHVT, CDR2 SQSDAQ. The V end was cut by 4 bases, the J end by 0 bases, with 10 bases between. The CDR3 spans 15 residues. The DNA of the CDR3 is TGTGCCAGCAGCTCTTCCCCTAGCTCCTACAATGAGCAGTTCTTC. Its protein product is CASSSSPSSYNEQFF.

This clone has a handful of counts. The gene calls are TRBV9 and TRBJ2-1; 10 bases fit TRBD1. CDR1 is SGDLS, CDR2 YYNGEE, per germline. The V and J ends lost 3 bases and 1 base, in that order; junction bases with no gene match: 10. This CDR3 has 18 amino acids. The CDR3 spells CASSAKGTGAFSYNEQFF. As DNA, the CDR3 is TGTGCCAGCAGCGCCAAGGGGACAGGGGCGTTTTCCTACAATGAGCAGTTCTTC.

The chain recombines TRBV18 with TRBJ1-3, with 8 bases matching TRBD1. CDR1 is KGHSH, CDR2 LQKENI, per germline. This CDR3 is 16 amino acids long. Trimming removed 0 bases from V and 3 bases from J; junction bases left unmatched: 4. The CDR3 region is CASSPPGTGFGNTIYF. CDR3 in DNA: TGTGCCAGCTCACCACCCGGGACAGGCTTTGGAAACACCATATATTTT.

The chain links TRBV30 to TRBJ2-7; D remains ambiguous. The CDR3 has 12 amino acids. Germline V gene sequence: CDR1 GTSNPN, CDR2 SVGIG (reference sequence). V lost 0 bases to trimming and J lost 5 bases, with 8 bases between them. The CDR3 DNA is TGTGCCTGGAGTGTGGGGTTCGACGAGCAGTACTTC. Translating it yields CAWSVGFDEQYF.

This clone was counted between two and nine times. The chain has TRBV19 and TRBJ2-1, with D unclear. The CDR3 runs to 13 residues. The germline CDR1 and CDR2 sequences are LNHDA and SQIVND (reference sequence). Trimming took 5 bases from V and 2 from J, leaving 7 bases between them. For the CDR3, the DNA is TGTGCCAGTAGTCCCGCAGCCTACAATGAGCAGTTCTTC. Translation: CASSPAAYNEQFF.

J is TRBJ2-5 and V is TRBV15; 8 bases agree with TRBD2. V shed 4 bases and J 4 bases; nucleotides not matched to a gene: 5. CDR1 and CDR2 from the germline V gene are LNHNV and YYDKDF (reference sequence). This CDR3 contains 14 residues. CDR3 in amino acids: CATSTRGGGETQYF. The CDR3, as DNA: TGTGCCACCAGCACCCGGGGGGGCGGAGAGACCCAGTACTTC.

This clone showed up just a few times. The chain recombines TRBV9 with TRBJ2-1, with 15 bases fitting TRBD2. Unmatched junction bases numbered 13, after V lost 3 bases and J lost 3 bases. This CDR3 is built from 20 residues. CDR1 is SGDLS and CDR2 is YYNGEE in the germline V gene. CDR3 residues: CASSGDKGLAGGYFYNEQFF. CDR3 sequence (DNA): TGTGCCAGCAGCGGAGATAAGGGACTAGCGGGGGGTTATTTCTACAATGAGCAGTTCTTC.

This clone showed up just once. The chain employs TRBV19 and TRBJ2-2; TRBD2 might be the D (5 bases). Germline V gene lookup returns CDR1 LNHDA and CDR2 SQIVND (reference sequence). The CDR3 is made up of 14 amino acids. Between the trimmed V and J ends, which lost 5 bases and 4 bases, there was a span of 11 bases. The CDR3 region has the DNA TGTGCCAGTAGTCCCGGAGGTGGCACCGGGGAGCTGTTTTTT. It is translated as CASSPGGGTGELFF.

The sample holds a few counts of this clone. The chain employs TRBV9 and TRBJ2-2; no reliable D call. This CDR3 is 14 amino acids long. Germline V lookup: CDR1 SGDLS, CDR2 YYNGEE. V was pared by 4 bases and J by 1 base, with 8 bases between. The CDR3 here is CASSPGMNTGELFF. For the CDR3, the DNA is TGTGCCAGCAGCCCTGGAATGAACACCGGGGAGCTGTTTTTT.